The clone carrying this T cell receptor (beta chain) occurred many times. Its antigen remains unknown. A UMI-containing oligonucleotide was joined by 3' ligation to the TCR cDNA template. Whole blood, roughly 2.5 ml, came from adult healthy volunteers. Cells were not sorted; total RNA input targeted roughly 1 to 1000 ng. The data derive from a study of naive and memory T cell subsets. The SP2 primer and nested alpha and beta constant region primers amplified ligated cDNA in four rounds. Blood and skin TCR RNA was reverse transcribed with alpha and beta constant primers. TCRdb recomputed calls from the 5' RACE reads with MiXCR, one row per CDR3 protein. The table includes more than 45,000 distinct CDR3 sequences, 5.5% to 8.5% detected once. Whole-study results and caveats: TCR transcript changes with activation or differentiation may affect this RNA method.

This TCR was sampled from a male donor in good health.

In DNA, the CDR3 is TGTGCCATCAGCGAGCTTGGTACCCAGTACTTC. As protein: CAISELGTQYF. The chain links TRBV10-3 to TRBJ2-5; D gene ambiguous. Trimming left V 6 bases short and J 8 bases short, with 10 bases between. This CDR3 comprises 11 residues. Germline V gene data show CDR1 as ENHRY and CDR2 as SYGVKD.